These 3 T cell receptor beta chains were sequenced from one sample in a study of OX40 agonist ivuxolimab in advanced cancers. Generated by immunoSEQ multiplex PCR, the TCRdb table keeps only in-frame clones and is missing some. The sample includes under 100,000 clones, approximately 90% of them seen just once. Here the sequenced sample was CD4+ or CD8+ T cells sorted from blood, taken in a trial of the OX40 agonist ivuxolimab. The source is an adult with an advanced solid tumor such as melanoma, head and neck, liver or kidney cancer.

The chain joins TRBV5-1 to TRBJ2-3, with 9 bases that match TRBD1. This CDR3 is 16 amino acids long. From germline, CDR1 is SGHRS and CDR2 YFSETQ. J was trimmed by 6 bases and V by 0 bases; bases with no gene match: 8. The DNA for the CDR3 is TGCGCCAGCAGCTTGGACCCGGGACAGGGTTCGGATACGCAGTATTTT. This codes for CASSLDPGQGSDTQYF.

The gene calls are TRBV6-5 and TRBJ2-7; D call uncertain. Germline loops: CDR1 MNHEY, CDR2 SVGAGI. This CDR3 has 14 residues. With 0 bases removed from V and 3 bases from J, the gap between germline ends came to 9 bases. Here the CDR3 DNA reads TGTGCCAGCAGTTACTCTTCTTCAGGCTACGAGCAGTACTTC. It encodes CASSYSSSGYEQYF.

The chain recombines TRBV6-5 with TRBJ1-1, with 8 bases that match TRBD1. This CDR3 region has 16 residues. Germline V gene lookup returns CDR1 MNHEY and CDR2 SVGAGI. V dropped 1 base and J dropped 1; count of bases not matched to a gene: 5. This CDR3 is CASSYWTGRGNTEAFF. Here the CDR3 DNA reads TGTGCCAGCAGTTACTGGACAGGGAGGGGGAACACTGAAGCTTTCTTT.